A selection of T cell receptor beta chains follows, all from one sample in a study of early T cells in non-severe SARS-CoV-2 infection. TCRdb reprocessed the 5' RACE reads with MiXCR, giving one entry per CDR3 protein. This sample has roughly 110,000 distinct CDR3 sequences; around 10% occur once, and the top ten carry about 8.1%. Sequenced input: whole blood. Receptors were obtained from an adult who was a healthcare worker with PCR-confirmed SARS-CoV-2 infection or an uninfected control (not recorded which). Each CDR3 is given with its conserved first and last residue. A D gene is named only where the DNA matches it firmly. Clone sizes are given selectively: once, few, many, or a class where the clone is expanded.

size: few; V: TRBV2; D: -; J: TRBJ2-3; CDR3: CASSEVKFRADTQYF; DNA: TGTGCCAGCAGTGAAGTGAAGTTTCGGGCAGATACGCAGTATTTT
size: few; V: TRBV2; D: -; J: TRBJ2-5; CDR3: CASSELVQGTQYF; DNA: TGTGCCAGCAGTGAACTCGTCCAAGGGACCCAGTACTTC
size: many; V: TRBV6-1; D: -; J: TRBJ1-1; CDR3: CASSVKTETEAFF; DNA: TGTGCCAGCAGTGTCAAAACAGAGACTGAAGCTTTCTTT
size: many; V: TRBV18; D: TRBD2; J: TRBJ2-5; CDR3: CASSLFQREQETQYF; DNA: TGTGCCAGCTCTTTATTCCAGCGGGAGCAAGAGACCCAGTACTTC
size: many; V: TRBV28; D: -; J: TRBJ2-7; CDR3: CASSPPGDSHEQYF; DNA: TGTGCCAGCAGTCCCCCAGGAGACTCCCACGAGCAGTACTTC
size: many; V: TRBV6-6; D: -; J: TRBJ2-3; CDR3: CASSYVADTQYF; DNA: TGTGCCAGCAGTTATGTCGCAGATACGCAGTATTTT
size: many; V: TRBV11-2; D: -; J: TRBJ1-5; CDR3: CASSLDAGDQPQHF; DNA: TGTGCCAGCAGCTTAGATGCGGGGGATCAGCCCCAGCATTTT
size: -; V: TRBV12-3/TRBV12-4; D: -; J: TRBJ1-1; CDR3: CASSLDRTSTEAFF; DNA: TGTGCCAGCAGTTTAGACCGAACGAGCACTGAAGCTTTCTTT
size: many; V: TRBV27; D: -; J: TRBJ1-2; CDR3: CASSSWGSGENGYTF; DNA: TGTGCCAGCAGTAGCTGGGGGTCCGGGGAAAATGGCTACACCTTC
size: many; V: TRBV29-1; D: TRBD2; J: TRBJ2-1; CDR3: CSVVAVAGGNEQFF; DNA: TGCAGCGTTGTTGCGGTAGCGGGAGGGAATGAGCAGTTCTTC
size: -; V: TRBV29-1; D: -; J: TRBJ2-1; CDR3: CSAGLDNEQFF; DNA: TGCAGCGCCGGACTGGACAATGAGCAGTTCTTC
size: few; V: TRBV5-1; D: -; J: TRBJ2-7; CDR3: CASRQGGRYEQYF; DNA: TGCGCCAGCCGACAGGGAGGGCGCTACGAGCAGTACTTC
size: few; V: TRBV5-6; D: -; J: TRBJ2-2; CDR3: CASSLGLPGELFF; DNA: TGTGCCAGCAGCTTGGGGCTGCCCGGGGAGCTGTTTTTT
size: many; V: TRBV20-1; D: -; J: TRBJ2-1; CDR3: CSATGNEQFF; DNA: TGCAGTGCTACAGGCAATGAGCAGTTCTTC
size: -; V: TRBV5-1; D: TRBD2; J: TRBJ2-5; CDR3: CASSLFPEPGRETETQYF; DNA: TGCGCCAGCAGCTTGTTCCCCGAGCCTGGGCGGGAGACGGAGACCCAGTACTTC
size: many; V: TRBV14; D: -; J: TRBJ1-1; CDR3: CASRAWASPEAFF; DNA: TGTGCCAGCCGTGCGTGGGCCTCCCCTGAAGCTTTCTTT
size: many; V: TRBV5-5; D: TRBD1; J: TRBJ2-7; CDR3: CASSSSGTGWYEQYF; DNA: TGTGCCAGCAGCTCATCCGGGACAGGGTGGTACGAGCAGTACTTC
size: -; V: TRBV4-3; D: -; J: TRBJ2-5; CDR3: CASSQDPGETQYF; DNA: TGCGCCAGCAGCCAAGATCCAGGGGAGACCCAGTACTTC
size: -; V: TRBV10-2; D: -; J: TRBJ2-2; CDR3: CASREYRVATGELFF; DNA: TGCGCCAGCAGAGAATACAGGGTTGCCACCGGGGAGCTGTTTTTT
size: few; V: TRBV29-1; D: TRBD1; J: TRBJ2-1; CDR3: CSVAGGKSYNEQFF; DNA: TGCAGCGTTGCAGGGGGCAAGTCCTACAATGAGCAGTTCTTC